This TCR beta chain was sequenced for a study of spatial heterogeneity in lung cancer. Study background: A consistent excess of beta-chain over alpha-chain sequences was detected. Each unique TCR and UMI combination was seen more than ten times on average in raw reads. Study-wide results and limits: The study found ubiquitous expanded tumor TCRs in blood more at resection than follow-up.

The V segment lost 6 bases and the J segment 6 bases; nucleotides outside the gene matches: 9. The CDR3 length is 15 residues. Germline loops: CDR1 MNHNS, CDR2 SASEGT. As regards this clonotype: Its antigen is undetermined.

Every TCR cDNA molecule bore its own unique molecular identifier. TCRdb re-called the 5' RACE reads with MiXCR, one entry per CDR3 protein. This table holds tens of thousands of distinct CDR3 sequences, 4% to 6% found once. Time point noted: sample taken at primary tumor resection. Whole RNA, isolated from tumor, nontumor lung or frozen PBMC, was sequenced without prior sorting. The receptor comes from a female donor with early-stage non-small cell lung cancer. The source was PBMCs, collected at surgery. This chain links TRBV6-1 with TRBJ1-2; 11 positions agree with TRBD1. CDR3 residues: CASSFPMGQGDGYTF. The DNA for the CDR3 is TGTGCCAGCAGCTTCCCTATGGGACAGGGGGATGGCTACACCTTC.